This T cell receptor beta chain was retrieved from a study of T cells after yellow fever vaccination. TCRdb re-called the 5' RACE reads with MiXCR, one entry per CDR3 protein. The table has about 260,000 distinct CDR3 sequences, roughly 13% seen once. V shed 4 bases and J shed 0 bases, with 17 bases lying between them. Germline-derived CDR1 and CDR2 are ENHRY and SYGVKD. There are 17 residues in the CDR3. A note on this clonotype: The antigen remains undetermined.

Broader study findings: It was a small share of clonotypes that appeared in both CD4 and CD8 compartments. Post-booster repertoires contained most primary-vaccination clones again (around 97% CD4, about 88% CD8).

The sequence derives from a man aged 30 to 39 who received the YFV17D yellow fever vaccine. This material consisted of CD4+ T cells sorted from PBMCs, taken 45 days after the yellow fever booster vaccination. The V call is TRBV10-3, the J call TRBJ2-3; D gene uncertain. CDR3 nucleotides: TGTGCCATCAGTGTTGGCAGAAAGGACCGTAGCACAGATACGCAGTATTTT. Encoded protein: CAISVGRKDRSTDTQYF.